The 32 T cell receptor beta chains given below trace back to one sample, sequenced in a study of cytomegalovirus exposure and HLA in healthy donors. Primers for the PCR totalled 60 Vbeta and 13 Jbeta. Produced via immunoSEQ multiplex PCR; TCRdb's table is partial and in-frame only. The sample shows under 200,000 clones, 70% to 85% of them seen only once. Input material: PBMCs. Every receptor here comes from a man aged 45-65 years in good health and CMV-seropositive.

V is TRBV28 and J is TRBJ2-3; a possible D gene is TRBD2 (7 bases). The CDR3 loop spans 15 amino acids. Germline V gene data show CDR1 as MDHEN and CDR2 as SYDVKM. Deletions cut 6 bases from V and 3 bases from J, with 16 bases between. CDR3 nucleotides: TGTGCCAGCAGCCCCGTGGGGGGGGCAACAGATACGCAGTATTTT. Encoded protein: CASSPVGGATDTQYF.

The CDR3 sequence is CATSRARGGKQYF. The CDR3 region has the DNA TGTGCCACCAGCAGAGCCCGGGGTGGGAAGCAGTACTTC. V is TRBV15 and J is TRBJ2-7, with D tentatively TRBD2 (5 bases). Germline CDR1 and CDR2: LNHNV and YYDKDF (reference sequence). V was pared by 1 base and J by 8 bases, with 12 bases between. This CDR3 contains 13 residues.

The V gene is TRBV2, the J gene TRBJ1-2, with D unresolved. The CDR3 covers 13 residues. V was pared by 5 bases and J by 0 bases, with 7 bases between. Germline V gene lookup returns CDR1 SNHLY and CDR2 FYNNEI. Here the CDR3 reads CASSRQANYGYTF. The CDR3, as DNA: TGTGCCAGCAGTAGGCAGGCTAACTATGGCTACACCTTC.

The chain is built from TRBV27 and TRBJ1-2; D possibly corresponds to TRBD1 (6 bases). CDR3 size: 14 residues. The V end was cut by 0 bases, the J end by 7 bases, with 12 bases between. Per germline, CDR1 MNHEY and CDR2 SMNVEV (reference sequence). The CDR3 nucleotides are TGTGCCAGCAGTTTATCCCCAGGGGTGGGTGGCTACACCTTC. This sequence encodes CASSLSPGVGGYTF.

This clone was seen a handful of times. This chain links TRBV5-1 with TRBJ1-4; 7 positions match TRBD1. The ends lost 0 bases at V and 7 bases at J; junction bases unmatched: 3. Germline values: CDR1 SGHRS, CDR2 YFSETQ. The CDR3 is 14 amino acids. CDR3 sequence: CASSLEGTAEKLFF. CDR3 sequence (DNA): TGCGCCAGCAGCTTGGAAGGGACAGCTGAAAAACTGTTTTTT.

This clone appeared many times. This sequence joins TRBV25-1 and TRBJ1-4; TRBD1 agrees at 7 bases. CDR3 length equals 16 residues. Losses at the gene ends were 2 bases for V and 6 bases for J; bases not matched to a gene: 9. Per the germline V gene, CDR1 is MGHDK and CDR2 is SYGVNS. This chain's CDR3 is CASSEKRTGGYEKLFF. CDR3 nucleotides: TGTGCCAGCAGTGAAAAAAGGACAGGAGGCTATGAAAAACTGTTTTTT.

The chain joins TRBV15 to TRBJ2-3, with TRBD1 matching over 8 bases. Germline assignment: CDR1 LNHNV and CDR2 YYDKDF (reference sequence). CDR3 length: 16 residues. Trimming at V came to 1 base and at J to 1 base, leaving 4 bases not matched to a gene. Written as DNA, the CDR3 is TGTGCCACCAGCAGAGGGACAGGGAGCGGCACAGATACGCAGTATTTT. This gives the protein CATSRGTGSGTDTQYF.

The count of this clone is one. V is TRBV25-1 and J is TRBJ1-1; 11 positions agree with TRBD1. CDR1 is MGHDK and CDR2 is SYGVNS in the germline V gene. This CDR3 spans 16 amino acids. V dropped 6 bases and J dropped 5; count of bases not matched to a gene: 11. The CDR3 region has the DNA TGTGCCAGCAGCGCTTTCCCGGGACAGGGGGTTACTGAAGCTTTCTTT. Amino acids: CASSAFPGQGVTEAFF.

The chain has TRBV2 and TRBJ1-4; D may be TRBD1 (6 bases). Per the germline V gene, CDR1 is SNHLY and CDR2 is FYNNEI. Trimming took 5 bases from V and 8 from J, leaving 15 bases between them. The CDR3 runs to 14 residues. CDR3 bases: TGTGCCAGCAGTCTCCGGGACACCCGCGAAAAACTGTTTTTT. This sequence encodes CASSLRDTREKLFF.

This chain uses TRBV5-1 with TRBJ2-5; TRBD1 matches at 12 bases. This CDR3 contains 16 residues. The J segment lost 5 bases and the V segment lost 4 bases, leaving 9 bases of the junction unmatched. The germline V gene has CDR1 SGHRS and CDR2 YFSETQ. The CDR3 region has the DNA TGCGCCAGCAGCCAGACTTCCGGGACAGGGGGCGAGACCCAGTACTTC. It codes for CASSQTSGTGGETQYF.

This clone was picked up one time. V and J are TRBV2 and TRBJ2-5; no firm D call. The CDR3 is 11 residues long. V was cut by 6 bases and J by 5 bases, with 7 bases left in between. Looked up from germline, CDR1 is SNHLY and CDR2 is FYNNEI. CDR3 in amino acids: CASRQWETQYF. The CDR3 DNA reads as TGTGCCAGCAGACAATGGGAGACCCAGTACTTC.

This chain connects TRBV11-3 to TRBJ2-1; TRBD2 might be the D (6 bases). CDR1 and CDR2 (germline): SGHNT, YENEEA. Trimming removed 2 bases at V and 5 bases at J, with 19 bases between. This CDR3 contains 17 residues. The CDR3 loop reads CASSLSVWAEGDNEQFF. CDR3 nucleotides: TGTGCCAGCAGCTTATCGGTCTGGGCGGAGGGCGACAATGAGCAGTTCTTC.

The chain has TRBV12-5 and TRBJ2-7; possible D gene TRBD1, 5 bases. Trimming shortened V by 9 bases and J by 6 bases, and 18 bases separated the two germline ends. Germline V gives CDR1 LGHNT, CDR2 FRNRAP. The CDR3 sequence is 13 residues long. The CDR3 sequence is CASTGERTFEQYF. The CDR3 nucleotides read TGTGCTAGCACAGGAGAACGGACATTCGAGCAGTACTTC.

This clone appeared once. The chain combines TRBV5-1 with TRBJ2-3, with D possibly matching TRBD1 (8 bases). V dropped 5 bases and J dropped 2 bases, with 21 bases sitting between them. The CDR3 is made up of 17 amino acids. Germline V gene data show CDR1 as SGHRS and CDR2 as YFSETQ. DNA for the CDR3: TGCGCCAGCAGTTTGTGGGGGGGACAGGATATCACAGATACGCAGTATTTT. Translation gives CASSLWGGQDITDTQYF.

This chain joins TRBV7-3 and TRBJ2-7; tentatively, D is TRBD2 (5 bases). The CDR3 extends over 16 amino acids. Germline CDR1 is SGHTA and CDR2 is FQGTGA. Trimming stripped 4 bases from V and 7 bases from J, with 23 bases between. The CDR3 loop is CASSSATFGSSGEQYF. CDR3 DNA: TGTGCCAGCAGCTCCGCCACATTCGGATCCTCGGGGGAGCAGTACTTC.

The chain employs TRBV7-9 and TRBJ1-4, with TRBD1 matching over 11 bases. Germline V lookup: CDR1 SEHNR, CDR2 FQNEAQ (reference sequence). The CDR3 is 16 amino acids. With V trimmed by 5 bases and J by 6 bases, 8 bases remained unmatched. In DNA, the CDR3 is TGTGCCAGCAGCCTCTTGGACAGGGGGCGAGATGAAAAACTGTTTTTT. Residues: CASSLLDRGRDEKLFF.

This chain uses TRBV4-1 with TRBJ2-5; D might be TRBD1 (7 bases). The CDR3 covers 15 residues. Looked up from germline, CDR1 is MGHRA and CDR2 is YSYEKL. With 0 bases removed from V and 5 bases from J, the gap between germline ends came to 13 bases. The CDR3 bases are TGCGCCAGCAGCCAAGATGGAGGGGGCCGGGAGACCCAGTACTTC. Residues: CASSQDGGGRETQYF.

The gene calls are TRBV6-4 and TRBJ1-2; D not certain. Germline V gene data show CDR1 as MRHNA and CDR2 as SNTAGT. CDR3 length: 13 residues. V was cut by 2 bases and J by 2 bases, with 6 bases left in between. The CDR3 region is CASSDGGNYGYTF. CDR3 bases: TGTGCCAGCAGTGACGGAGGGAACTATGGCTACACCTTC.

This clone appeared a single time. The chain uses TRBV11-2 and TRBJ2-3, with a possible D match to TRBD2 (5 bases). The CDR3 spans 15 residues. With 5 bases removed from V and 2 bases from J, the gap between germline ends came to 14 bases. CDR1 is SGHAT, CDR2 FQNNGV, per germline. CDR3 bases: TGTGCCAGCAGCCAAATGGGCGGGCCCACAGATACGCAGTATTTT. Translated: CASSQMGGPTDTQYF.

The chain employs TRBV2 and TRBJ2-7; D uncertain. V was pared by 7 bases and J by 2 bases, with 12 bases between. The germline V gene has CDR1 SNHLY and CDR2 FYNNEI. CDR3 length equals 13 residues. The CDR3 sequence is CASNTPPAYEQYF. The CDR3 DNA is TGTGCCAGCAACACCCCCCCCGCCTACGAGCAGTACTTC.

A note on this clone: A read error may produce the germline difference seen at one junction end. The chain is built from TRBV6-5 and TRBJ1-5, with D unresolved. The CDR3 contains 12 residues. The germline V gene encodes CDR1 MNHEY and CDR2 SVGAGI. CDR3 region: CASISLAGRHFW. The CDR3 bases are TGTGCCAGCATTTCCCTCGCTGGCAGACATTTTTGG.

V and J are TRBV29-1 and TRBJ1-2; 8 positions match TRBD1. Germline V gives CDR1 SQVTM, CDR2 ANQGSEA. Unmatched junction bases numbered 6, after V lost 3 bases and J lost 3 bases. The CDR3 extends over 14 amino acids. Here the CDR3 reads CSVDPTGDDYGYTF. As DNA, the CDR3 is TGCAGCGTTGACCCGACAGGGGACGACTATGGCTACACCTTC.

J is TRBJ2-7 and V is TRBV4-2, with unresolved D. Trimming took 0 bases from V and 0 from J, leaving 9 bases between them. The CDR3 covers 15 residues. Germline CDR1 reads LGHNA; CDR2 reads YNFKEQ. CDR3 DNA sequence: TGTGCCAGCAGCCAAGACGAACAAAGCTCCTACGAGCAGTACTTC. Translation: CASSQDEQSSYEQYF.

The V and J genes are TRBV21-1 and TRBJ1-5. TRBV21-1 is reported as a pseudogene. This CDR3 is built from 15 residues. CDR3 residues: CASSIGGLSNQPQHF. CDR3 DNA sequence: TGTGCCAGCAGCATCGGGGGACTCAGCAATCAGCCCCAGCATTTT.

This clone was observed a few times. The chain is built from TRBV7-8 and TRBJ1-5, with TRBD1 as a possible D gene (5 bases). Trimming took 0 bases from V and 9 from J, leaving 12 bases between them. The V gene's germline CDR1 is SGHVS and CDR2 FQNEAQ. This CDR3 spans 14 amino acids. The CDR3, as DNA: TGTGCCAGCAGCTTAGCCAGGGAGGGTTTGCCCCAGCATTTT. It yields the protein CASSLAREGLPQHF. The full variable domain, in which reference TRBV7-8 and TRBJ1-5 provide the parts outside the CDR3, is GAGVSQSPRYKVAKRGQDVALRCDPISGHVSLFWYQQALGQGPEFLTYFQNEAQLDKSGLPSDRFFAERPEGSVSTLKIQRTQQEDSAVYLCASSLAREGLPQHFGDGTRLSIL.

The sample holds one count of this clone. The rearrangement joins TRBV19 to TRBJ1-6; TRBD1 agrees at 7 bases. Germline V CDR1 and CDR2: LNHDA, SQIVND (reference sequence). Trimming at V came to 5 bases and at J to 7 bases, leaving 11 bases not matched to a gene. The CDR3 covers 16 residues. The CDR3 DNA is TGTGCCAGTAGTGACGCAACTACAGGGGTCAATTCACCCCTCCACTTT. Translated, it gives CASSDATTGVNSPLHF. The full variable domain, its missing parts supplied by reference TRBV19 and TRBJ1-6, is DGGITQSPKYLFRKEGQNVTLSCEQNLNHDAMYWYRQDPGQGLRLIYYSQIVNDFQKGDIAEGYSVSREKKESFPLTVTSAQKNPTAFYLCASSDATTGVNSPLHFGNGTRLTVT.

The chain employs TRBV11-2 and TRBJ1-5; 10 bases map to TRBD1. This CDR3 has 15 amino acids. Germline CDR1 is SGHAT and CDR2 is FQNNGV. Trimming at V came to 1 base and at J to 3 bases, leaving 0 bases not matched to a gene. DNA of the CDR3: TGTGCCAGCAGCTTAGGACAGGGGGCCAATCAGCCCCAGCATTTT. This translates into CASSLGQGANQPQHF.

In its sample, this clone was seen a few times. CDR3 in DNA: TGTGCCAGCAGCCGTTGGAGCGGGGGGGCCTACAATGAGCAGTTCTTC. It specifies CASSRWSGGAYNEQFF. This chain uses TRBV5-6 with TRBJ2-1, with 10 positions matching TRBD2. Looked up from germline, CDR1 is SGHDT and CDR2 is YYEEEE. The CDR3 runs 16 residues. With 4 bases clipped from V and 2 bases from J, the junction kept 6 bases outside the gene matches.

This chain connects TRBV5-1 to TRBJ1-5; 9 positions agree with TRBD1. Germline V gene lookup returns CDR1 SGHRS and CDR2 YFSETQ. V lost 5 bases, J lost 4 bases, and 4 bases stayed unmatched. The CDR3 loop spans 14 amino acids. The chain's CDR3 is CASSMGQGNQPQHF. CDR3 DNA sequence: TGCGCCAGCAGTATGGGACAGGGTAATCAGCCCCAGCATTTT.

The chain joins TRBV5-1 to TRBJ1-2, with TRBD1 matching 7 bases. CDR3 length: 16 residues. The germline V gene encodes CDR1 SGHRS and CDR2 YFSETQ. V lost 4 bases to trimming and J lost 3 bases; unmatched junction nucleotides: 12. CDR3 residues: CASSLNSDRDYYGYTF. The CDR3 DNA reads as TGCGCCAGCAGCCTCAATTCAGACAGGGACTACTATGGCTACACCTTC.

This clone was recorded a few times. This chain joins TRBV27 and TRBJ2-7; 10 nucleotides agree with TRBD1. The germline CDR1 and CDR2 sequences are MNHEY and SMNVEV (reference sequence). CDR3 size: 15 residues. J gave up 3 bases and V 5 bases, and 7 bases lay outside the gene matches. The CDR3 DNA sequence: TGTGCCAGCAGTCGCAAGGGACAGGGGCACTACGAGCAGTACTTC. Protein sequence: CASSRKGQGHYEQYF.

This clone has only one observation. The V call is TRBV28, the J call TRBJ1-5; D possibly corresponds to TRBD1 (6 bases). Germline assignment: CDR1 MDHEN and CDR2 SYDVKM. CDR3 length: 14 amino acids. V was cut by 5 bases and J by 9 bases, with 17 bases left in between. Here the CDR3 reads CASSPQQGNGPQHF. The CDR3 DNA sequence: TGTGCCAGCAGTCCTCAACAGGGAAATGGGCCCCAGCATTTT.